This TCR beta chain was documented in a study of control samples from healthy donors and cancer patients. The CDR3 has 14 amino acids. Germline V gene data show CDR1 as SGHRS and CDR2 as YFSETQ. V was pared by 0 bases and J by 5 bases, with 11 bases between. Clones were sequenced by immunoSEQ multiplex PCR, and TCRdb holds only the in-frame ones, with some missing. The sample consists of roughly 400,000 clones, 75% to 95% of them appearing once. Sequenced sample: PBMCs. The receptor was derived from a man in his forties with head and neck cancer. The J gene is TRBJ2-5, the V gene TRBV5-1; tentative D call: TRBD2 (6 bases). The CDR3 region has the DNA TGCGCCAGCAGCTTGGACGGGAGACGCGAGACCCAGTACTTC. Protein: CASSLDGRRETQYF.